The 17 T cell receptor beta chains reported below all come from one sample, sequenced in a study of blood T cell repertoires in COVID-19 (dated by TCRdb to about 2020). Library preparation employed the immunoSEQ multiplex PCR assay. Not all clones reach the TCRdb copy of this immuneACCESS table, which keeps in-frame sequences only. Checked studies attribute under half of the gap to unresolved V genes and leave the rest unexplained. For this sample the table gives 29,000 or so clones, of which more than 75% were detected only once. Together, the top ten hold roughly 12% of the sample. The specimen was peripheral blood. Receptors were obtained from a human donor in a cohort sampled during active COVID-19. The donor label of this sample is uncertain.

V and J are TRBV5-1 and TRBJ2-7; the match to TRBD1 covers 9 bases. Unmatched junction bases numbered 5, after V lost 0 bases and J lost 4 bases. The length of the CDR3 is 15 residues. The V gene's germline CDR1 is SGHRS and CDR2 YFSETQ. CDR3 coding DNA: TGCGCCAGCAGCTTGGATGGGACAGGGAAGTACGAGCAGTACTTC. It translates to CASSLDGTGKYEQYF.

This clone occurred a few times. The chain uses TRBV7-9 and TRBJ2-3; 7 bases align to TRBD2. The CDR3 has 13 amino acids. With V trimmed by 5 bases and J by 6 bases, 5 bases remained unmatched. CDR1 is SEHNR and CDR2 is FQNEAQ in the germline V gene (reference sequence). CDR3 loop: CASSAGLVDTQYF. In DNA, the CDR3 is TGTGCCAGCAGCGCCGGACTAGTTGATACGCAGTATTTT.

The CDR3 loop reads CASSQEGWVAGKETQYF. The CDR3 coding sequence is TGTGCCAGCAGCCAAGAAGGTTGGGTAGCGGGGAAGGAGACCCAGTACTTC. V usage is TRBV3-1 (or the pseudogene TRBV3-2) and J usage is TRBJ2-5; 8 bases are a match to TRBD2. V trimming: 0 bases; J trimming: 5 bases; junction bases outside the gene matches: 11. The CDR3 covers 17 residues. Looked up from germline, CDR1 is LGHDT and CDR2 is YNNKEL (reference sequence).

V and J are TRBV29-1 and TRBJ2-1; 11 nucleotides align to TRBD1. This CDR3 contains 12 residues. Germline V gene lookup returns CDR1 SQVTM and CDR2 ANQGSEA. Trimming took 7 bases from V and 9 from J; bases not matched to a gene: 5. The DNA for the CDR3 is TGCAGCGCCGGACAGGGGGCGGGTGAGCAGTTCTTC. It encodes CSAGQGAGEQFF.

The chain links TRBV5-1 to TRBJ2-1; TRBD2 aligns across 10 bases. CDR1 and CDR2 from the germline V gene are SGHRS and YFSETQ. This CDR3 comprises 15 residues. V shed 1 base, J shed 5 bases, and the junction held 3 bases outside the gene matches. The CDR3 reads CASSLLGLADNEQFF. The CDR3 nucleotides read TGCGCCAGCAGCTTGCTTGGACTAGCGGACAATGAGCAGTTCTTC.

The V gene is TRBV3-1 (or the pseudogene TRBV3-2), the J gene TRBJ1-1; maybe TRBD1 (6 bases). CDR1 is LGHDT, CDR2 YNNKEL, per germline (reference sequence). The CDR3 runs to 14 residues. V was shortened by 2 bases and J by 5 bases, with 12 bases between the two germline ends. This CDR3 is CASSQSLTGTEAFF. In DNA form, the CDR3 reads TGTGCCAGCAGCCAATCCCTGACAGGAACTGAAGCTTTCTTT.

The chain employs TRBV27 and TRBJ1-1, with D possibly matching TRBD1 (5 bases). This CDR3 spans 14 amino acids. The V gene lost 4 bases and the J gene lost 1 base, with 10 bases spanning the gap. Germline-derived CDR1 and CDR2 are MNHEY and SMNVEV (reference sequence). Here the CDR3 DNA reads TGTGCCAGCAGTTGGGGCGGGGGGAACACTGAAGCTTTCTTT. It codes for CASSWGGGNTEAFF.

This chain links TRBV6-1 with TRBJ2-1; 11 bases match TRBD2. Germline CDR1 is MNHNS and CDR2 is SASEGT. CDR3 length: 16 amino acids. After removal of 4 bases from V and 4 bases from J, the junction contained 6 bases not matched to a gene. For the CDR3, the DNA is TGTGCCAGCAGTGGGGGGGGGACTAGCGGTTACAATGAGCAGTTCTTC. This encodes CASSGGGTSGYNEQFF.

The chain employs TRBV5-1 and TRBJ1-4; TRBD1 might be the D (6 bases). The CDR3 covers 14 residues. The germline V gene has CDR1 SGHRS and CDR2 YFSETQ. The V gene lost 4 bases and the J gene lost 4 bases, with 11 bases spanning the gap. In DNA, the CDR3 is TGCGCCAGCAGCGAGGGGGGGTATAATGAAAAACTGTTTTTT. Its protein is CASSEGGYNEKLFF. Together with reference TRBV5-1 and TRBJ1-4, the CDR3 gives the full variable domain: KAGVTQTPRYLIKTRGQQVTLSCSPISGHRSVSWYQQTPGQGLQFLFEYFSETQRNKGNFPGRFSGRQFSNSRSEMNVSTLELGDSALYLCASSEGGYNEKLFFGSGTQLSVL.

This rearrangement joins TRBV2 to TRBJ2-5, with D tentatively TRBD2 (5 bases). Trimming removed 6 bases at V and 2 bases at J, with 13 bases between. The CDR3 sequence is 14 residues long. Germline values: CDR1 SNHLY, CDR2 FYNNEI. CDR3 nucleotides: TGTGCCAGCAGCGTACAAGGCGGGCAAGAGACCCAGTACTTC. Its protein is CASSVQGGQETQYF.

The chain links TRBV21-1 to TRBJ1-6. TRBV21-1 is a listed pseudogene. The CDR3 totals 18 residues. The CDR3 region has the DNA TGTGCCAGCAGCGACCCCCGGGTCACGAGCTCCTATAATTCACCCCTCCACTTT. Its protein is CASSDPRVTSSYNSPLHF.

V and J are TRBV28 and TRBJ2-7; 11 positions match TRBD1. This CDR3 comprises 15 residues. Germline-derived CDR1 and CDR2 are MDHEN and SYDVKM. The V and J ends lost 6 bases and 6 bases, in that order; junction bases with no gene match: 10. CDR3 amino acids: CASRAGTGGLREQYF. As DNA, the CDR3 is TGTGCCAGCAGAGCCGGGACAGGGGGTCTTCGCGAGCAGTACTTC.

This rearrangement joins TRBV24-1 to TRBJ2-3, with 7 bases that match TRBD1. The CDR3 is made up of 14 amino acids. Germline loops: CDR1 KGHDR, CDR2 SFDVKD. With V trimmed by 4 bases and J by 3 bases, 3 bases remained unmatched. The CDR3 coding sequence is TGTGCCACCAGTGAAGGGGGCGGGACAGATACGCAGTATTTT. Amino acids: CATSEGGGTDTQYF.

J is TRBJ2-3 and V is TRBV19; TRBD1 matches 9 bases. V shed 3 bases and J 1 base; nucleotides not matched to a gene: 8. CDR3 length: 17 residues. The germline CDR1 and CDR2 sequences are LNHDA and SQIVND (reference sequence). The CDR3, as DNA: TGTGCCAGTAGTATCCCCTCACAGGGGGCACGCACAGATACGCAGTATTTT. Its translation: CASSIPSQGARTDTQYF.

This chain connects TRBV27 to TRBJ2-5; 8 bases match TRBD2. CDR3 length: 13 residues. CDR1 and CDR2 (germline): MNHEY, SMNVEV (reference sequence). V lost 7 bases and J lost 5; bases outside the gene matches: 6. The CDR3 bases are TGTGCCAGCACCCCGGGGGGGACGGAGACCCAGTACTTC. Translated, it gives CASTPGGTETQYF.

J is TRBJ2-7 and V is TRBV28, with TRBD2 identical over 9 bases. From germline, CDR1 is MDHEN and CDR2 SYDVKM. The CDR3 runs to 15 residues. V trimming: 7 bases; J trimming: 3 bases; junction bases outside the gene matches: 10. In nucleotides, the CDR3 is TGTGCCAGCAATGAAAGCGGGAGGTCTGTCTACGAGCAGTACTTC. This sequence encodes CASNESGRSVYEQYF.

J is TRBJ2-2 and V is TRBV27; 10 nucleotides match TRBD1. J lost 4 bases, V lost 8 bases, and 10 bases had no gene match. The germline gives CDR1 MNHEY, CDR2 SMNVEV (reference sequence). The length of the CDR3 is 16 residues. Here the CDR3 reads CASLAPGTGVTGELFF. The CDR3 DNA follows: TGTGCCAGCCTTGCGCCCGGGACAGGGGTCACCGGGGAGCTGTTTTTT.